Below are 25 T cell receptor beta chains sequenced from a single sample in a study of cytomegalovirus exposure and HLA in healthy donors. Primers: 60 Vbeta forward and 13 Jbeta reverse. Produced via immunoSEQ multiplex PCR; TCRdb's table is partial and in-frame only. The sample carries about 200,000 clones, approximately 78% recorded once. Input material: PBMCs. The receptors here all came from a young woman in good health and CMV-seronegative.

This clone has only a few counts. The rearrangement links TRBV6-5 to TRBJ1-2, with 8 bases fitting TRBD1. CDR3 size: 15 residues. The junction had 6 bases not matched to a gene; V was cut back by 6 bases and J by 0 bases. Germline V gene sequence: CDR1 MNHEY, CDR2 SVGAGI. The CDR3 DNA sequence: TGTGCCAGCAGACGGACAGGGCGGACTAACTATGGCTACACCTTC. Protein sequence: CASRRTGRTNYGYTF.

On this clone: Different DNA sequences within this sample yield the same CDR3. The chain carries TRBV27 and TRBJ1-5, with D possibly matching TRBD1 (5 bases). Trimming took 2 bases from V and 0 from J, leaving 8 bases between them. Germline CDR1 MNHEY, CDR2 SMNVEV (reference sequence). This CDR3 region has 15 residues. The CDR3 bases are TGTGCCAGCAGTTTAGGGGGGTATAGCAATCAGCCCCAGCATTTT. Protein: CASSLGGYSNQPQHF.

The chain employs TRBV6-5 and TRBJ1-1; D is uncertain. With 5 bases removed from V and 0 bases from J, the gap between germline ends came to 13 bases. Germline lookup yields CDR1 MNHEY and CDR2 SVGAGI. This CDR3 is built from 15 residues. The CDR3 nucleotides read TGTGCCAGCAGTGTGTTTAACTTCATGAACACTGAAGCTTTCTTT. This sequence encodes CASSVFNFMNTEAFF.

The rearrangement uses TRBV28 and TRBJ2-5; 11 nucleotides match TRBD2. Germline V gene lookup returns CDR1 MDHEN and CDR2 SYDVKM. Trimming cost V 1 base and J 3 bases; bases outside gene matches: 10. This CDR3 region has 18 residues. As DNA, the CDR3 is TGTGCCAGCAGTTTATTCAGTGGTAGCGGGAGGGCCAAAGAGACCCAGTACTTC. It codes for CASSLFSGSGRAKETQYF.

The V call is TRBV5-3, the J call TRBJ2-2; 7 bases fit TRBD2. TRBV5-3 counts as an open reading frame of uncertain function. The CDR3 has 15 residues. The CDR3 is CVTPWGGGPSGELFF. The CDR3 nucleotides read TGTGTTACACCTTGGGGGGGAGGGCCGTCCGGGGAGCTGTTTTTT.

The chain joins TRBV28 to TRBJ2-7; D is perhaps TRBD1 (7 bases). Trimming cost V 2 bases and J 7 bases, with 15 bases left between them. The CDR3 has 14 residues. CDR1 is MDHEN and CDR2 is SYDVKM in the germline V gene. CDR3 amino acids: CASSLGQGGWEQYF. The CDR3 nucleotides read TGTGCCAGCAGTTTAGGTCAGGGGGGATGGGAGCAGTACTTC. The variable domain in full, completed from reference TRBV28 and TRBJ2-7, reads DVKVTQSSRYLVKRTGEKVFLECVQDMDHENMFWYRQDPGLGLRLIYFSYDVKMKEKGDIPEGYSVSREKKERFSLILESASTNQTSMYLCASSLGQGGWEQYFGPGTRLTVT.

The table lists this clone with a few counts. This chain uses TRBV5-1 with TRBJ1-4, with D maybe TRBD1 (5 bases). The CDR3 contains 14 residues. The germline V gene encodes CDR1 SGHRS and CDR2 YFSETQ. V gave up 4 bases and J gave up 5 bases, with 12 bases separating them. This CDR3 reads CASSHRTSNEKLFF. The DNA for the CDR3 is TGCGCCAGCAGCCATAGGACAAGCAATGAAAAACTGTTTTTT. Combining the CDR3 with reference TRBV5-1 and TRBJ1-4 gives the whole variable domain KAGVTQTPRYLIKTRGQQVTLSCSPISGHRSVSWYQQTPGQGLQFLFEYFSETQRNKGNFPGRFSGRQFSNSRSEMNVSTLELGDSALYLCASSHRTSNEKLFFGSGTQLSVL.

The V gene is TRBV28, the J gene TRBJ2-5; possible D gene TRBD2, 6 bases. The CDR3 sequence is 14 residues long. CDR1 is MDHEN, CDR2 SYDVKM, per germline. The V and J ends lost 5 bases and 0 bases respectively, with 10 bases between them. The CDR3 loop reads CASSPGDYQETQYF. In DNA form, the CDR3 reads TGTGCCAGCAGTCCCGGGGACTACCAAGAGACCCAGTACTTC.

This clone was detected only once. This chain uses TRBV2 with TRBJ1-2; D not resolved. This CDR3 has 14 residues. Germline CDR1 reads SNHLY; CDR2 reads FYNNEI. Trimming took off 6 bases at V and 3 bases at J, with 14 bases between the two ends. CDR3 loop: CASRYSPSDYGYTF. DNA of the CDR3: TGTGCCAGCAGGTACAGCCCAAGTGACTATGGCTACACCTTC.

A few counts support this clone. The V and J genes are TRBV7-2 and TRBJ1-3; D gene ambiguous. The CDR3 extends over 16 amino acids. Germline assignment: CDR1 SGHTA and CDR2 FQGNSA. Trimming pared 1 base from V and 4 bases from J, leaving 14 bases between. The CDR3 is CASSLGKDKIGNTIYF. CDR3 sequence (DNA): TGTGCCAGCAGCTTAGGAAAAGACAAGATCGGAAACACCATATATTTT.

The V call is TRBV28, the J call TRBJ2-1; D possibly corresponds to TRBD2 (6 bases). The ends were cut back, 4 bases at V and 6 bases at J, with 22 bases in the middle. In germline, CDR1 is MDHEN, CDR2 SYDVKM. CDR3 length: 17 residues. The CDR3 DNA reads as TGTGCCAGCAGTTGGACCATAGCGGACCAGGAGGCCAATGAGCAGTTCTTC. As protein: CASSWTIADQEANEQFF.

V usage is TRBV2 and J usage is TRBJ1-1; TRBD1 might be the D (5 bases). CDR1 SNHLY and CDR2 FYNNEI come from the germline V gene. Trimming left V 8 bases short and J 4 bases short, with 11 bases between. The CDR3 has 12 residues. CDR3 amino acids: CASLRGVTEAFF. For the CDR3, the DNA is TGTGCCAGCTTGCGGGGGGTCACTGAAGCTTTCTTT.

V gene TRBV7-8 combines with J gene TRBJ2-1; maybe TRBD1 (7 bases). Germline V gene data show CDR1 as SGHVS and CDR2 as FQNEAQ. This CDR3 is built from 14 residues. V was clipped by 7 bases and J by 4 bases, with 14 bases between them. In nucleotides, the CDR3 is TGTGCCAGCACCCTACAGGGGAGGTACAATGAGCAGTTCTTC. Translation: CASTLQGRYNEQFF.

The chain has TRBV4-3 and TRBJ2-3; 9 bases are a match to TRBD2. The CDR3 is made up of 16 amino acids. The germline V gene has CDR1 LGHNA and CDR2 YSLEER. J lost 1 base, V lost 4 bases, and 6 bases had no gene match. The CDR3 bases are TGCGCCAGCAGCCCCCAGACTAGCGGCGGCACAGATACGCAGTATTTT. Translating gives CASSPQTSGGTDTQYF.

V is TRBV21-1 and J is TRBJ2-7; no check of the table's D call, TRBD1, against the DNA was made. TRBV21-1 is described as a pseudogene. This CDR3 contains 18 residues. The CDR3 loop reads CASSIKTSGTGETYEQYV. CDR3 coding DNA: TGTGCCAGCAGCATAAAGACCAGTGGTACAGGTGAGACCTACGAGCAGTACGTC.

This sequence joins TRBV19 and TRBJ2-3; the D gene is possibly TRBD2 (5 bases). Germline values: CDR1 LNHDA, CDR2 SQIVND (reference sequence). This CDR3 contains 18 residues. The ends were cut back, 6 bases at V and 1 base at J, with 23 bases in the middle. Here the CDR3 reads CASSSPRPDSERTDTQYF. DNA for the CDR3: TGTGCCAGTAGCTCCCCCCGACCGGACTCAGAACGCACAGATACGCAGTATTTT.

This clone was seen a single time. The V gene is TRBV19, the J gene TRBJ1-4, with D uncertain. Germline loops: CDR1 LNHDA, CDR2 SQIVND (reference sequence). The CDR3 contains 16 residues. V was clipped by 2 bases and J by 0 bases, with 10 bases between them. CDR3 in DNA: TGTGCCAGTAGTATAAGGCACAGCACAACTAATGAAAAACTGTTTTTT. This translates into CASSIRHSTTNEKLFF.

Comments on this clone: Other DNA sequences in the same sample also yield this CDR3. The rearrangement uses TRBV11-2 and TRBJ2-5, with a tentative D call TRBD2 (7 bases). The germline gives CDR1 SGHAT, CDR2 FQNNGV. Trimming shortened V by 1 base and J by 5 bases, and 14 bases separated the two germline ends. CDR3 length: 15 amino acids. CDR3 amino acids: CASSLVGGGGETQYF. The CDR3 DNA follows: TGTGCCAGCAGCTTAGTGGGAGGGGGAGGCGAGACCCAGTACTTC.

The CDR3: CASSLPRMETGELFF. CDR3 bases: TGTGCCAGCAGCCTCCCGCGGATGGAAACCGGGGAGCTGTTTTTT. This chain joins TRBV7-9 and TRBJ2-2, with D unresolved. This CDR3 has 15 amino acids. V gave up 5 bases and J gave up 5 bases, with 15 bases separating them. The germline gives CDR1 SEHNR, CDR2 FQNEAQ (reference sequence).

V is TRBV28 and J is TRBJ2-2; 8 nucleotides match TRBD1. This CDR3 is built from 14 residues. CDR1 MDHEN and CDR2 SYDVKM come from the germline V gene. With 3 bases clipped from V and 5 bases from J, the junction kept 2 bases outside the gene matches. This chain's CDR3 is CASSFGTGTGELFF. Written as DNA, the CDR3 is TGTGCCAGCAGTTTTGGGACAGGTACCGGGGAGCTGTTTTTT.

Concerning this clone itself: One junction end does not reproduce the germline sequence, and a read error may be involved. The chain uses TRBV19 and TRBJ2-6, with 9 bases fitting TRBD2. From germline, CDR1 is LNHDA and CDR2 SQIVND (reference sequence). The CDR3 contains 13 residues. This chain's CDR3 is CASSAGGANVLPF. The CDR3 DNA reads as TGTGCCAGTAGCGCGGGGGGGGCCAACGTCCTGCCTTTC. The full variable domain, completed using reference TRBV19 and TRBJ2-6, is DGGITQSPKYLFRKEGQNVTLSCEQNLNHDAMYWYRQDPGQGLRLIYYSQIVNDFQKGDIAEGYSVSREKKESFPLTVTSAQKNPTAFYLCASSAGGANVLPFGAGSRLTVL.

This clone occurred a few times. In DNA, the CDR3 is TGTGCCAGCAGTTTAGAGGTGGGACTCACTGAAGCTTTCTTT. Translation gives CASSLEVGLTEAFF. The chain couples TRBV27 to TRBJ1-1, with D perhaps matching TRBD1 (5 bases). The CDR3 runs 14 residues. Trimming cost V 2 bases and J 4 bases, with 11 bases left between them. CDR1 and CDR2 (germline): MNHEY, SMNVEV (reference sequence).

The DNA of the CDR3 is TGTGCCAGCAGCTTAGATCTGTACGAGCAGTACTTC. Residues: CASSLDLYEQYF. The chain combines TRBV11-2 with TRBJ2-7; D is undetermined. The germline V and J ends were trimmed by 0 bases and 4 bases, with 4 bases remaining between them. Germline V CDR1 and CDR2: SGHAT, FQNNGV. The CDR3 is made up of 12 amino acids.

The genes are TRBV7-9 and TRBJ2-7, with 7 positions matching TRBD1. The CDR3 is 15 residues long. The germline gives CDR1 SEHNR, CDR2 FQNEAQ (reference sequence). Trimming cost V 4 bases and J 3 bases; bases outside gene matches: 9. Written as DNA, the CDR3 is TGTGCCAGCAGCTCGGGGACAGCTGCGTACTACGAGCAGTACTTC. Protein product: CASSSGTAAYYEQYF.

The gene calls are TRBV7-9 and TRBJ2-1; possibly TRBD1 for D (6 bases). Germline lookup yields CDR1 SEHNR and CDR2 FQNEAQ (reference sequence). The V end was cut by 4 bases, the J end by 3 bases, with 13 bases between. The CDR3 spans 15 residues. Written as DNA, the CDR3 is TGTGCCAGCAGCTCCAGGGGAGTTGTCTACAATGAGCAGTTCTTC. It yields the protein CASSSRGVVYNEQFF.